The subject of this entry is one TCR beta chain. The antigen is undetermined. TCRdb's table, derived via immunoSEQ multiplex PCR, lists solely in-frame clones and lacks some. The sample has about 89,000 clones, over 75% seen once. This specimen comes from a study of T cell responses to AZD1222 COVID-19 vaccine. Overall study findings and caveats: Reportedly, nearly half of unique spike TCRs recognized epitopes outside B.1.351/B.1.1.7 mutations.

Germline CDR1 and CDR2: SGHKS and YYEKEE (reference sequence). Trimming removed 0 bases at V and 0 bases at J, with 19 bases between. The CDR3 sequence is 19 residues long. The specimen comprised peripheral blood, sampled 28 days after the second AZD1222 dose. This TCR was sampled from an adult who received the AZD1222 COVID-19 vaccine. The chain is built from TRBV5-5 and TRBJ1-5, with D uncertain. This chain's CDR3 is CASSLGGVENFYSNQPQHF. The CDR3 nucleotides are TGTGCCAGCAGCTTGGGGGGTGTGGAGAATTTTTATAGCAATCAGCCCCAGCATTTT.